This section outlines one TCR beta chain sequence together with its context. Its antigen is undetermined. This CDR3 contains 18 residues. Germline lookup yields CDR1 LNHDA and CDR2 SQIVND (reference sequence). Trimming cost V 7 bases and J 1 base, with 25 bases left between them. This record comes from a study of graft-versus-host responses after intestinal transplantation. The data were produced by immunoSEQ multiplex PCR, yet TCRdb's version contains in-frame clones alone and is incomplete. The data show 60,000 to 90,000 clones, less than 95% seen once. The sequence was obtained from a human donor who received an intestinal transplant. Sequencing used unstimulated CD8+ T cells sorted from spleen or lymph node cells, obtained before intestinal transplant. V usage is TRBV19 and J usage is TRBJ1-1, with D perhaps matching TRBD1 (5 bases). The CDR3 protein is CASKGRVDPAPPNTEAFF. The CDR3 nucleotides are TGTGCCAGTAAGGGCAGGGTTGACCCCGCGCCGCCGAACACTGAAGCTTTCTTT.